Given below is one TCR beta chain in context. Its antigen remains unknown. Carried by the TCR beta cDNA libraries were unique molecular identifiers. Each CDR3 protein is one row after TCRdb ran MiXCR on the PCR reads. The sample has fewer than 850,000 distinct CDR3 sequences; 25% to 30% are singletons. The V end was cut by 0 bases, the J end by 4 bases, with 11 bases between. This CDR3 has 15 residues. These data belong to a study of post-analysis software for immune sequencing data. Study-level background: Multiple sclerosis in the patients followed relapsing-remitting, secondary progressive and progressive-relapsing courses. Study findings and constraints: Strong co-clustering by F measure linked samples that shared a preparation batch. Normalized Chao1 diversity in multiple sclerosis patients fell significantly below that of controls. In patients, TRBV5-6, TRBV5-1 and TRBV20-1 belonged to roughly five TRBV segments found more frequently than in controls.

This sequence joins TRBV12-3 or TRBV12-4 and TRBJ2-3; possibly TRBD2 for D (7 bases). The TCR sequence derives from a girl under 18 with multiple sclerosis. The sample taken for sequencing was blood. DNA for the CDR3: TGTGCCAGCAGTTTAGCGCGCGGGGGCCCAGATACGCAGTATTTT. It codes for CASSLARGGPDTQYF.